This T cell receptor beta chain was observed in a study of OX40 agonist ivuxolimab in advanced cancers. Germline V CDR1 and CDR2: SGHTA, FQGTGA. V was clipped by 1 base and J by 2 bases, with 21 bases between them. This CDR3 contains 18 residues. Some clones are missing from TCRdb's copy, which holds only in-frame ones; the method was immunoSEQ multiplex PCR. The data hold about 77,000 clones, with around 87% observed a single time. Baseline, cycle 4 day 1, and cycle 7 day 1 were the blood sampling points. The sample consisted of CD4+ or CD8+ T cells sorted from blood, taken in a trial of the OX40 agonist ivuxolimab. The rearrangement links TRBV7-3 to TRBJ2-7; perhaps D is TRBD1 or TRBD2 (5 bases each). This clonotype originated in an adult with an advanced solid tumor such as melanoma, head and neck, liver or kidney cancer. The CDR3 loop is CASSLKPTVGVGTYEQYF. CDR3 nucleotides: TGTGCCAGCAGCTTAAAACCGACAGTGGGGGTTGGGACCTACGAGCAGTACTTC.